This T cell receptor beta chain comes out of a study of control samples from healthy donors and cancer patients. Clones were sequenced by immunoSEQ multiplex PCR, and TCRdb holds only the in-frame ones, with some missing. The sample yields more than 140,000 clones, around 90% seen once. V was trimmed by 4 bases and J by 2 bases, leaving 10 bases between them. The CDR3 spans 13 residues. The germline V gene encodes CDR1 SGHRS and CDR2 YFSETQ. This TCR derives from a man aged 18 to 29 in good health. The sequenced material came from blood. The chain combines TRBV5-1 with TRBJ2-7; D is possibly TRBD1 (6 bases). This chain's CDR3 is CASSRDITYEQYF. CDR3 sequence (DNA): TGCGCCAGCAGCCGGGACATAACCTACGAGCAGTACTTC.